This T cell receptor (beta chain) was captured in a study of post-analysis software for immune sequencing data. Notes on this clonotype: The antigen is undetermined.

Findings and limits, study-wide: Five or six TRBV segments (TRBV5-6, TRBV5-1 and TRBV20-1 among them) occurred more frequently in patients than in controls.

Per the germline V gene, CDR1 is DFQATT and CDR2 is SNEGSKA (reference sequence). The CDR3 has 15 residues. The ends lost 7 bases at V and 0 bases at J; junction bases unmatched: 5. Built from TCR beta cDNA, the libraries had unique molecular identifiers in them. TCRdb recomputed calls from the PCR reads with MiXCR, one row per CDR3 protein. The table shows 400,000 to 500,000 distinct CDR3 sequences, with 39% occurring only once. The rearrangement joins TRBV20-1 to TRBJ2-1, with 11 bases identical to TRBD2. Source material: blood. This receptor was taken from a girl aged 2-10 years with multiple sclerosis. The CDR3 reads CSVTSGGGSYNEQFF. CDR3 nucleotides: TGCAGTGTTACTAGCGGGGGTGGCTCCTACAATGAGCAGTTCTTC.